This paragraph covers one TCR beta chain sequence. The target antigen is unknown. These data belong to a study of T cell responses to AZD1222 COVID-19 vaccine. Broader study findings: The donor group comprised mostly white British people and more females; the analysis possibly underestimated clonal diversity. Baseline serology detected seropositivity in only 6 or 7 AZD1222 recipients.

Germline CDR1 is SGHTA and CDR2 is FQGNSA. CDR3 size: 15 residues. V was pared by 4 bases and J by 5 bases, with 12 bases between. The method was immunoSEQ multiplex PCR; TCRdb's version includes in-frame clones alone and lacks a portion of them. The sample carries some 130,000 clones, about nine tenths recorded once. The sequences come from peripheral blood, collected 28 days after the second AZD1222 dose. This TCR came from an adult who received the AZD1222 COVID-19 vaccine. This sequence joins TRBV7-2 and TRBJ1-6, with D possibly TRBD1 on 5 matching bases. The CDR3 sequence: CASSSGGSHNSPLHF. In nucleotides, the CDR3 is TGTGCCAGCAGCTCGGGGGGGTCCCATAATTCACCCCTCCACTTT.